These 18 T cell receptor beta chains were all obtained from the same sample, sequenced in a study of blood T cell repertoires in COVID-19. Only in-frame clones appear in the TCRdb table, and some are missing; sequencing was by immunoSEQ multiplex PCR. In the table there are 120,000 to 150,000 clones, roughly 80% of which are singletons. The material sequenced was peripheral blood. These receptors were obtained from a woman in her thirties or forties with active or convalescent COVID-19.

This rearrangement joins TRBV5-1 to TRBJ1-1, with a tentative D call TRBD1 (5 bases). The CDR3 is 16 amino acids. The germline CDR1 and CDR2 sequences are SGHRS and YFSETQ. V was shortened by 6 bases and J by 7 bases, with 25 bases between the two germline ends. CDR3 protein: CASTLLSTALNDEAFF. The CDR3 nucleotides are TGCGCCAGCACCCTCCTTTCGACAGCCCTTAACGATGAAGCTTTCTTT.

J is TRBJ1-1 and V is TRBV18; 7 nucleotides align to TRBD1. Germline V gives CDR1 KGHSH, CDR2 LQKENI. Germline trimming cut 0 bases from V and 1 base from J; bases unmatched to any gene: 5. The CDR3 spans 16 residues. CDR3 protein: CASSPPGRGANTEAFF. Here the CDR3 DNA reads TGTGCCAGCTCACCACCGGGCAGGGGGGCGAACACTGAAGCTTTCTTT.

Comments on this clone: A much bigger clone sits one base away, suggesting this may be a read error. This sample includes further DNA sequences coding for the same CDR3. This chain links TRBV9 with TRBJ1-1; TRBD1 is a possible D gene (6 bases). The CDR3 loop spans 17 amino acids. V lost 0 bases to trimming and J lost 4 bases, with 19 bases between them. Looked up from germline, CDR1 is SGDLS and CDR2 is YYNGEE. This chain's CDR3 is CASSVGLGGAVGTEAFF. In DNA, the CDR3 is TGTGCCAGCAGCGTAGGGCTGGGGGGGGCAGTAGGCACTGAAGCTTTCTTT.

This rearrangement joins TRBV5-1 to TRBJ2-1; weak D call: TRBD1 (6 bases). V shed 7 bases and J shed 4 bases, with 15 bases lying between them. CDR3 length equals 14 residues. Per the germline V gene, CDR1 is SGHRS and CDR2 is YFSETQ. The CDR3 sequence is CASGTGSSYNEQFF. CDR3 bases: TGCGCCAGCGGAACAGGGTCATCTTACAATGAGCAGTTCTTC.

The chain uses TRBV6-6 and TRBJ1-5; 7 bases fit TRBD1. Unmatched junction bases numbered 3, after V lost 4 bases and J lost 0 bases. This CDR3 contains 15 residues. In germline, CDR1 is MNHNY, CDR2 SVGAGI (reference sequence). In DNA, the CDR3 is TGTGCCAGCAGTTGGGGACAGAATAGCAATCAGCCCCAGCATTTT. Protein sequence: CASSWGQNSNQPQHF.

The sample holds a few counts of this clone. V is TRBV3-1 (or the pseudogene TRBV3-2) and J is TRBJ2-3; the D gene is possibly TRBD2 (6 bases). Trimming stripped 2 bases from V and 5 bases from J, with 11 bases between. CDR3 length: 14 residues. In germline, CDR1 is LGHDT, CDR2 YNNKEL (reference sequence). The CDR3 sequence is CASSQSGSGDTQYF. The CDR3 DNA sequence: TGTGCCAGCAGCCAATCGGGTAGCGGAGATACGCAGTATTTT.

The J gene is TRBJ1-1, the V gene TRBV30, with D unclear. The CDR3 totals 13 residues. Germline CDR1 is GTSNPN and CDR2 is SVGIG (reference sequence). V lost 5 bases and J lost 3, with 13 bases in between. The chain's CDR3 is CAWAKVEDTEAFF. DNA of the CDR3: TGTGCCTGGGCCAAGGTAGAGGACACTGAAGCTTTCTTT. The full variable domain, in which reference TRBV30 and TRBJ1-1 provide the parts outside the CDR3, is SQTIHQWPATLVQPVGSPLSLECTVEGTSNPNLYWYRQAAGRGLQLLFYSVGIGQISSEVPQNLSASRPQDRQFILSSKKLLLSDSGFYLCAWAKVEDTEAFFGQGTRLTVV.

The chain recombines TRBV7-9 with TRBJ1-4; maybe TRBD1 (6 bases). The germline CDR1 and CDR2 sequences are SEHNR and FQNEAQ (reference sequence). V was cut by 6 bases and J by 3 bases, with 17 bases left in between. The CDR3 spans 16 residues. This CDR3 reads CASRTGGRKPNEKLFF. Written as DNA, the CDR3 is TGTGCCAGCAGAACCGGGGGGCGTAAGCCTAATGAAAAACTGTTTTTT.

The V gene is TRBV9, the J gene TRBJ1-6; D is ambiguous. CDR3 size: 16 residues. Germline loops: CDR1 SGDLS, CDR2 YYNGEE. With 0 bases removed from V and 9 bases from J, the gap between germline ends came to 16 bases. DNA for the CDR3: TGTGCCAGCAGCGTAGATGGCACAGCCTTCGGTTCACCCCTCCACTTT. This codes for CASSVDGTAFGSPLHF.

The J gene is TRBJ2-7, the V gene TRBV11-2; the D gene is possibly TRBD1 (6 bases). With 2 bases removed from V and 2 bases from J, the gap between germline ends came to 10 bases. The germline CDR1 and CDR2 sequences are SGHAT and FQNNGV. There are 14 residues in the CDR3. CDR3 coding DNA: TGTGCCAGCAGCTTAAGGACAGAAGCCTACGAGCAGTACTTC. It is translated as CASSLRTEAYEQYF. Full variable domain (remainder filled in from reference TRBV11-2 and TRBJ2-7): EAGVAQSPRYKIIEKRQSVAFWCNPISGHATLYWYQQILGQGPKLLIQFQNNGVVDDSQLPKDRFSAERLKGVDSTLKIQPAKLEDSAVYLCASSLRTEAYEQYFGPGTRLTVT.

This clone has more than one count but fewer than ten. The chain links TRBV28 to TRBJ2-3; 8 positions match TRBD2. Germline trimming cut 8 bases from V and 2 bases from J; bases unmatched to any gene: 15. This CDR3 spans 17 amino acids. The germline V gene has CDR1 MDHEN and CDR2 SYDVKM. The CDR3 here is CASLSGGPGPNTDTQYF. CDR3 DNA sequence: TGTGCCAGCTTATCGGGAGGGCCAGGCCCCAACACAGATACGCAGTATTTT.

The chain carries TRBV15 and TRBJ2-1, with 9 bases fitting TRBD1. The CDR3 contains 15 residues. Trimming took 4 bases from V and 2 from J; bases not matched to a gene: 3. Germline CDR1 and CDR2: LNHNV and YYDKDF (reference sequence). CDR3 bases: TGTGCCACCAGCAAAGGACAGGGGCCCTACAATGAGCAGTTCTTC. This sequence encodes CATSKGQGPYNEQFF. Looking up the rest from reference TRBV15 and TRBJ2-1 gives the full variable domain: DAMVIQNPRYQVTQFGKPVTLSCSQTLNHNVMYWYQQKSSQAPKLLFHYYDKDFNNEADTPDNFQSRRPNTSFCFLDIRSPGLGDTAMYLCATSKGQGPYNEQFFGPGTRLTVL.

The J gene is TRBJ1-2, the V gene TRBV10-2; 7 nucleotides agree with TRBD1. The CDR3 consists of 13 residues. The germline CDR1 and CDR2 sequences are WSHSY and SAAADI. J lost 5 bases, V lost 8 bases, and 8 bases had no gene match. The CDR3 nucleotides are TGCGCCAGCTCCGACAGGGTAGGGTATGGCTACACCTTC. Protein: CASSDRVGYGYTF.

The V gene is TRBV1, the J gene TRBJ2-3; the D call TRBD2 from the table was never checked on the DNA. TRBV1 is termed a pseudogene. This CDR3 has 16 amino acids. The CDR3 bases are TGCACCAGCAGCCCCCAGTCGGCGGGGGGGCCACATACGCAGTATTTT. Translated: CTSSPQSAGGPHTQYF.

V gene TRBV19 combines with J gene TRBJ1-2; the match to TRBD1 covers 9 bases. Germline V gene data show CDR1 as LNHDA and CDR2 as SQIVND (reference sequence). The V segment lost 7 bases and the J segment 4 bases; nucleotides outside the gene matches: 16. The CDR3 runs to 17 residues. The CDR3 region is CASIAGTGNSILYGYTF. The CDR3 DNA is TGTGCCAGTATCGCCGGGACAGGGAACTCCATACTCTATGGCTACACCTTC.

The rearrangement uses TRBV5-4 and TRBJ2-5, with 7 nucleotides matching TRBD2. Germline V gene sequence: CDR1 SGHNT, CDR2 YYREEE (reference sequence). The J segment lost 7 bases and the V segment lost 4 bases, leaving 13 bases of the junction unmatched. The CDR3 loop spans 15 amino acids. Here the CDR3 DNA reads TGTGCCAGCAGCCCGGGGGGTTCCGGGGGTAGGACCCAGTACTTC. This gives the protein CASSPGGSGGRTQYF.

The V and J genes are TRBV24-1 and TRBJ2-5; 16 nucleotides match TRBD2. J was trimmed by 3 bases and V by 5 bases; bases with no gene match: 5. Germline V gives CDR1 KGHDR, CDR2 SFDVKD. The CDR3 contains 17 residues. The CDR3: CATSALGTSGGEETQYF. CDR3 DNA: TGTGCCACCAGTGCCCTCGGGACTAGCGGGGGGGAAGAGACCCAGTACTTC.

CDR3 region: CASSLETGFGTEAFF. Here the CDR3 DNA reads TGTGCCAGCAGCTTAGAGACAGGGTTCGGCACTGAAGCTTTCTTT. The chain combines TRBV11-2 with TRBJ1-1; 7 nucleotides align to TRBD1. After removal of 0 bases from V and 4 bases from J, the junction contained 5 bases not matched to a gene. Germline values: CDR1 SGHAT, CDR2 FQNNGV. The CDR3 sequence is 15 residues long.